The present T cell receptor (beta chain) was sequenced within a study of cytomegalovirus exposure and HLA in healthy donors. This clone came up once. Use of 60 Vbeta and 13 Jbeta primers characterized the PCR. Method: immunoSEQ multiplex PCR; TCRdb's copy keeps in-frame clones and lacks some. This table has about 180,000 clones, 75% to 85% appearing once. Sequencing was done on a sample of PBMCs. The sequence was collected from a man aged 18 to 30 in good health and CMV-seronegative.

The CDR3 DNA reads as TGTGCCAGCAGCCCGGGGTCCTTTGGCACAGATACGCAGTATTTT. Protein product: CASSPGSFGTDTQYF. The V call is TRBV6-5, the J call TRBJ2-3; possible D gene TRBD2, 5 bases. The germline V gene encodes CDR1 MNHEY and CDR2 SVGAGI. The V gene lost 6 bases and the J gene lost 1 base, with 14 bases spanning the gap. The CDR3 is 15 residues long.